This T cell receptor (beta chain) is from a study of T cell repertoires in cytomegalovirus infection. Trimming shortened V by 5 bases and J by 0 bases, and 5 bases separated the two germline ends. CDR1 LNHNV and CDR2 YYDKDF come from the germline V gene (reference sequence). There are 13 residues in the CDR3. Study conclusions and caveats: Based on cumulative public TCR beta family frequency, carriers of CMV plus the relevant HLA were identified.

This clonotype was detected a few times. The target antigen is unknown. TCRdb fed the reads into MiXCR, producing one record per CDR3 protein. Here the sample spans about 680,000 distinct CDR3 sequences, 20% to 30% being singletons. The clonotype originates from a human donor in good health (CMV status not recorded). Some clones in this sample may be carry-over from other donors' samples. The chain carries TRBV15 and TRBJ1-5; no clear D. Sequencing was performed on CD8+ T cells from PBMCs. The chain's CDR3 is CATSRFSNQPQHF. CDR3 nucleotides: TGTGCCACCAGCCGGTTTAGCAATCAGCCCCAGCATTTT.